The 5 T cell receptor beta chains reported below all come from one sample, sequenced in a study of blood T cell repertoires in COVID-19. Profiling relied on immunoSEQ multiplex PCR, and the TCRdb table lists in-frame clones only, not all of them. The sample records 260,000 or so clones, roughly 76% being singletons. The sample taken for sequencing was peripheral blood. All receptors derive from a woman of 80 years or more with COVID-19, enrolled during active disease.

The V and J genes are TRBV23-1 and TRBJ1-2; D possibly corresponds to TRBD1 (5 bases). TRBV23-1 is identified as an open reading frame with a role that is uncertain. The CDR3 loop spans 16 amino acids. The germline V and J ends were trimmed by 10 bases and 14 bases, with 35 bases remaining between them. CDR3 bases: TGCGCCATACCCACCCTGTCATGGGACGGGGGTAGGCTTATGACCTTC. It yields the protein CAIPTLSWDGGRLMTF.

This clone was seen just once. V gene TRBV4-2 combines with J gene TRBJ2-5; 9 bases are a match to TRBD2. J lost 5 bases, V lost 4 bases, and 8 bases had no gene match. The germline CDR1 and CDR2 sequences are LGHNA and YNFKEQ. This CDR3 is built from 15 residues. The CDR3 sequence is CASSLSSGSWETQYF. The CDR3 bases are TGTGCCAGCAGCCTCAGTAGCGGGAGTTGGGAGACCCAGTACTTC.

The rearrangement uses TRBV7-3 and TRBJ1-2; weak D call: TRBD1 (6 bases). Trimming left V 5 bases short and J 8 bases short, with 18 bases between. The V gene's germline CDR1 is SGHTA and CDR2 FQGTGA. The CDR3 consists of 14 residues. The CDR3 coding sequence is TGTGCCAGCAGCCCCGACCCTCTGACAGGCGGCTACACCTTC. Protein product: CASSPDPLTGGYTF.

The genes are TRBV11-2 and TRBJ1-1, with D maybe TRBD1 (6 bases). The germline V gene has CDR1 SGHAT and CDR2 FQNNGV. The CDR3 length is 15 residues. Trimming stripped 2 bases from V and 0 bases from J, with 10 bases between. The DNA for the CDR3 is TGTGCCAGCAGCTTAACGACAGGAATGAACACTGAAGCTTTCTTT. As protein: CASSLTTGMNTEAFF.

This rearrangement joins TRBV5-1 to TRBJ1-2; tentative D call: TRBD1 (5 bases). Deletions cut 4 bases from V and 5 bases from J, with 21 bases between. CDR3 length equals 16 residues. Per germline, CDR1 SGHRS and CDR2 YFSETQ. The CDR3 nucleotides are TGCGCCAGCAGCCCGTCGGGGGAGGGAGGCCAATATGGCTACACCTTC. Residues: CASSPSGEGGQYGYTF.